The sequence of this TCR beta chain was determined in a study of brain T cells in children with intractable seizures. Sequencing was limited to surgery cases with top T cell transcript signatures in brain tissue. At least one anti-epileptic drug was given before surgery. The table came from immunoSEQ multiplex PCR; TCRdb's copy has only in-frame clones and leaves some out. The table has roughly 23,000 clones, roughly 92% seen once; the top ten hold about 6%. Here the sequenced sample was peripheral blood, taken at surgery. This receptor was identified in a boy younger than 18 with focal cortical dysplasia and intractable seizures.

CDR3 bases: TGTGCCAGCAGCCAACCCTCGGGGGCTAATGAAAAACTGTTTTTT. Its protein is CASSQPSGANEKLFF. The chain uses TRBV14 and TRBJ1-4; the D gene is possibly TRBD1 (5 bases). The germline gives CDR1 SGHDN, CDR2 FVKESK. V was pared by 2 bases and J by 3 bases, with 10 bases between. The CDR3 sequence is 15 residues long.